Below, one TCR beta chain is given with its context. Its antigen is unknown. The input lacks base qualities; no much larger clone sits a single base away. Other nucleotide sequences from this sample produce the same CDR3. These data belong to a study of T cell changes during pregnancy in multiple sclerosis (dated by TCRdb to between 2018 and 2021). For the study in its entirety: Changes in the T cell repertoire over the course of pregnancy were examined in this study in women with multiple sclerosis.

V is pruned by 3 bases and J by 5 bases, leaving 5 bases of the junction without a gene match. CDR1 and CDR2, per the germline V gene (reference sequence), are GTSNPN and SVGIG. From the cysteine up to the phenylalanine, the CDR3 has a length of 13 residues. The CDR3 DNA has 39 bases and is translated from base 1. The protocol used for the library was the immunoSEQ multiplex PCR assay. As stored in TCRdb, this immuneACCESS dataset retains in-frame rearrangements with V and J assigned. A fraction of the clones does not appear; measured against another copy, unresolved V genes explain less than half of the discrepancy, and the remainder lacks a known reason. Across this sample there are around 83,000 clones, with around 90% seen only once. Roughly 0.44% of the sample is in the top ten clones.

The chain is made from TRBV30 and TRBJ2-5, and TRBD1 aligns with 8 junction nucleotides. This clonotype was sampled from a female donor with multiple sclerosis, enrolled in a pregnancy study. The sample here was CD4+ T cells from peripheral blood mononuclear cells, taken in the second trimester of pregnancy. The CDR3 in this case is CAWSEDRVETQYF. The nucleotide sequence reads as follows: TGTGCCTGGAGCGAGGACAGGGTTGAGACCCAGTACTTC.